Listed below are T cell receptor beta chains from one sample, sequenced in a study of beta chain features in type 1 diabetes. Measured with immunoSEQ multiplex PCR; TCRdb has only the in-frame clones, and not every one. The sample consists of around 500,000 clones, around 10% of them appearing once. Sequencing was performed on naive CD4+ T cells from blood. The receptor source for this set is a woman aged 18 to 35 in good health. Each CDR3 is given with its conserved first and last residue. The order of the fields is J gene, clone size, D gene, CDR3 length, V gene, CDR3 protein, CDR3 DNA. D genes are given only for firm matches. Not all rows give a size; the values are once, few, many and, for expanded clones, a class.

TRBJ2-5 | NA | NA | 12 | TRBV5-1 | CASSSNQETQYF | TGCGCCAGCAGCTCAAACCAAGAGACCCAGTACTTC
TRBJ2-3 | few | NA | 18 | TRBV7-2 | CASSAGRAWGMGTDTQYF | TGTGCCAGCAGCGCGGGGCGGGCGTGGGGTATGGGCACAGATACGCAGTATTTT
TRBJ2-5 | NA | TRBD2 | 16 | TRBV27 | CASSSGLAGVMETQYF | TGTGCCAGCAGTTCGGGACTAGCGGGGGTAATGGAGACCCAGTACTTC
TRBJ1-2 | NA | TRBD1 | 12 | TRBV11-1 | CASSLTGVGYTF | TGTGCCAGCAGCTTAACAGGGGTCGGCTACACCTTC
TRBJ2-2 | few | NA | 16 | TRBV2 | CASSLRALMNTGELFF | TGTGCCAGCAGCCTTCGGGCCTTAATGAACACCGGGGAGCTGTTTTTT
TRBJ2-5 | few | NA | 11 | TRBV6-5 | CARTNYGTQYF | TGTGCCAGAACTAATTACGGGACCCAGTACTTC
TRBJ2-5 | few | TRBD1 | 14 | TRBV7-3 | CASSLPGQGETQYF | TGTGCCAGCAGCTTACCGGGACAGGGTGAGACCCAGTACTTC
TRBJ2-7 | NA | TRBD2 | 15 | TRBV7-2 | CASSPEVAGTYEQYF | TGTGCCAGCAGCCCGGAGGTAGCGGGGACTTACGAGCAGTACTTC
TRBJ2-3 | NA | TRBD2 | 15 | TRBV7-3 | CASSLGRLATDTQYF | TGTGCCAGCAGCCTTGGCCGACTAGCCACAGATACGCAGTATTTT
TRBJ2-6 | many | NA | 15 | TRBV13 | CASSLGDSGANVLTF | TGTGCCAGCAGCTTAGGGGACTCTGGGGCCAACGTCCTGACTTTC
TRBJ1-6 | few | NA | 13 | TRBV28 | CASFQLTNSPLHF | TGTGCCAGCTTCCAGCTTACGAATTCACCCCTCCACTTT
TRBJ2-2 | NA | TRBD1 | 17 | TRBV7-8 | CASSSRGQGARTGELFF | TGTGCCAGCAGCAGCAGAGGACAGGGGGCAAGGACCGGGGAGCTGTTTTTT
TRBJ2-5 | few | NA | 11 | TRBV7-2 | CASIQKETQYF | TGTGCCAGCATTCAGAAAGAGACCCAGTACTTC
TRBJ2-4 | NA | TRBD2 | 18 | TRBV5-4 | CASSRPSRGGGARNIQYF | TGTGCCAGCAGCCGACCCAGCCGGGGCGGGGGGGCCAGAAACATTCAGTACTTC
TRBJ1-1 | NA | NA | 14 | TRBV2 | CASSEERGNTEAFF | TGTGCCAGCAGTGAGGAACGAGGGAACACTGAAGCTTTCTTT